One sample yielded the 25 T cell receptor beta chains listed below, sequenced in a study of cytomegalovirus exposure and HLA in healthy donors. With 60 Vbeta and 13 Jbeta primers, the PCR was carried out. Method: immunoSEQ multiplex PCR; TCRdb's copy keeps in-frame clones and lacks some. The sample contains approximately 110,000 clones, 77% of which appear only once. The sequencing input was PBMCs. These receptors came from a human donor in good health.

This rearrangement joins TRBV6-6 to TRBJ1-3; D is perhaps TRBD1 (6 bases). The CDR3 is 15 amino acids. From germline, CDR1 is MNHNY and CDR2 SVGAGI (reference sequence). Trimming stripped 6 bases from V and 0 bases from J, with 12 bases between. CDR3 nucleotides: TGTGCCAGCAGCCCGGACAGTATCTCTGGAAACACCATATATTTT. This sequence encodes CASSPDSISGNTIYF.

In its sample, this clone was seen a few times. The gene calls are TRBV5-6 and TRBJ2-5; D unclear. The CDR3 consists of 11 residues. V was cut by 4 bases and J by 1 base, with 2 bases left in between. Germline V gene lookup returns CDR1 SGHDT and CDR2 YYEEEE. The CDR3 sequence is CASSLQETQYF. Here the CDR3 DNA reads TGTGCCAGCAGCCTCCAAGAGACCCAGTACTTC. Full variable domain (rest looked up from reference TRBV5-6 and TRBJ2-5): DAGVTQSPTHLIKTRGQQVTLRCSPKSGHDTVSWYQQALGQGPQFIFQYYEEEERQRGNFPDRFSGHQFPNYSSELNVNALLLGDSALYLCASSLQETQYFGPGTRLLVL.

V and J are TRBV5-1 and TRBJ2-2; 10 positions agree with TRBD1. This CDR3 spans 17 amino acids. Per germline, CDR1 SGHRS and CDR2 YFSETQ. Trimming removed 2 bases from V and 7 bases from J; junction bases left unmatched: 11. The CDR3 DNA follows: TGCGCCAGCAGCTTACCCCTGACAGGGGGCGGAATCGGGGAGCTGTTTTTT. It yields the protein CASSLPLTGGGIGELFF.

The chain is built from TRBV2 and TRBJ2-1; 11 bases map to TRBD2. From germline, CDR1 is SNHLY and CDR2 FYNNEI. The CDR3 is made up of 17 amino acids. V lost 4 bases to trimming and J lost 0 bases; unmatched junction nucleotides: 5. In DNA, the CDR3 is TGTGCCAGCAGTGGACTAGCGGGGATATCCTCCTACAATGAGCAGTTCTTC. Protein product: CASSGLAGISSYNEQFF.

The chain has TRBV28 and TRBJ1-4; 7 nucleotides match TRBD1. Germline CDR1 reads MDHEN; CDR2 reads SYDVKM. The CDR3 consists of 13 residues. Losses at the gene ends were 6 bases for V and 8 bases for J; bases not matched to a gene: 6. Here the CDR3 reads CASRKTGNEKLFF. In nucleotides, the CDR3 is TGTGCCAGCAGAAAGACAGGGAACGAAAAACTGTTTTTT.

V usage is TRBV5-6 and J usage is TRBJ2-3, with 14 bases matching TRBD2. V shed 4 bases and J 3 bases; nucleotides not matched to a gene: 7. Germline loops: CDR1 SGHDT, CDR2 YYEEEE. The CDR3 is made up of 17 amino acids. In DNA, the CDR3 is TGTGCCAGCAGCAGGGGACTAGCGGGAGTGGGGACAGATACGCAGTATTTT. This translates into CASSRGLAGVGTDTQYF.

This rearrangement joins TRBV5-1 to TRBJ2-2; D perhaps matches TRBD1 (6 bases). Looked up from germline, CDR1 is SGHRS and CDR2 is YFSETQ. Trimming took off 4 bases at V and 2 bases at J, with 9 bases between the two ends. CDR3 length: 14 residues. This chain's CDR3 is CASSGGQNTGELFF. The CDR3 region has the DNA TGCGCCAGCAGCGGGGGACAAAACACCGGGGAGCTGTTTTTT. Using reference TRBV5-1 and TRBJ2-2 for the parts outside the CDR3, the full variable domain is KAGVTQTPRYLIKTRGQQVTLSCSPISGHRSVSWYQQTPGQGLQFLFEYFSETQRNKGNFPGRFSGRQFSNSRSEMNVSTLELGDSALYLCASSGGQNTGELFFGEGSRLTVL.

Details on this clone: One junction end disagrees with the germline gene, perhaps due to a read error. J is TRBJ1-5 and V is TRBV28, with 8 positions matching TRBD1. This CDR3 contains 16 residues. Germline loops: CDR1 MDHEN, CDR2 SYDVKM. As DNA, the CDR3 is TGTGCCAGCAGCCGAGACAGGGGACGGGTCAATCAGTCCCAGCATTTT. It specifies CASSRDRGRVNQSQHF.

This chain links TRBV19 with TRBJ2-1, with D possibly TRBD1 on 5 matching bases. In germline, CDR1 is LNHDA, CDR2 SQIVND (reference sequence). V dropped 3 bases and J dropped 13 bases, with 16 bases sitting between them. This CDR3 is built from 13 residues. The CDR3 loop is CASSIPTTVPQFF. The CDR3 DNA reads TGTGCCAGTAGTATCCCAACGACAGTTCCCCAGTTCTTC.

V and J are TRBV5-4 and TRBJ2-3, with D perhaps matching TRBD1 (7 bases). CDR3 length: 15 amino acids. V lost 6 bases and J 1 base, leaving 15 bases between the germline ends. Per germline, CDR1 SGHNT and CDR2 YYREEE (reference sequence). The CDR3 region has the DNA TGTGCCAGCACCCAGGGGGGAGCGGGCACAGATACGCAGTATTTT. Protein sequence: CASTQGGAGTDTQYF. The full variable domain, its missing parts supplied by reference TRBV5-4 and TRBJ2-3, is ETGVTQSPTHLIKTRGQQVTLRCSSQSGHNTVSWYQQALGQGPQFIFQYYREEENGRGNFPPRFSGLQFPNYSSELNVNALELDDSALYLCASTQGGAGTDTQYFGPGTRLTVL.

The chain employs TRBV19 and TRBJ2-1, with 11 bases matching TRBD1. Germline V CDR1 and CDR2: LNHDA, SQIVND (reference sequence). The CDR3 is 15 amino acids. The J segment lost 5 bases and the V segment lost 4 bases, leaving 4 bases of the junction unmatched. The CDR3 bases are TGTGCCAGTAGTACCGGGACAGGGGGGCACAATGAGCAGTTCTTC. Its translation is CASSTGTGGHNEQFF. Combining the CDR3 with reference TRBV19 and TRBJ2-1 gives the whole variable domain DGGITQSPKYLFRKEGQNVTLSCEQNLNHDAMYWYRQDPGQGLRLIYYSQIVNDFQKGDIAEGYSVSREKKESFPLTVTSAQKNPTAFYLCASSTGTGGHNEQFFGPGTRLTVL.

The CDR3, as DNA: TGTGCCAGCAGCACCACTAGCGGATCTTACGAGCAGTACTTC. It encodes CASSTTSGSYEQYF. The rearrangement links TRBV7-8 to TRBJ2-7; 8 nucleotides agree with TRBD2. The CDR3 extends over 14 amino acids. The J segment lost 4 bases and the V segment lost 5 bases, leaving 7 bases of the junction unmatched. Germline V gene lookup returns CDR1 SGHVS and CDR2 FQNEAQ.

The chain combines TRBV12-5 with TRBJ1-1, with TRBD1 matching 8 bases. Losses at the gene ends were 6 bases for V and 6 bases for J; bases not matched to a gene: 3. Germline CDR1 is LGHNT and CDR2 is FRNRAP. The CDR3 consists of 12 residues. CDR3 sequence (DNA): TGTGCTAGTGGCCCAGGGGGCCCTGAAGCTTTCTTT. This translates into CASGPGGPEAFF.

This chain connects TRBV7-9 to TRBJ1-1, with D maybe TRBD1 (5 bases). This CDR3 contains 14 residues. The ends were cut back, 3 bases at V and 5 bases at J, with 13 bases in the middle. Germline values: CDR1 SEHNR, CDR2 FQNEAQ (reference sequence). CDR3 sequence reads: CASSFDSVKTEAFF. In DNA, the CDR3 is TGTGCCAGCAGCTTTGACAGTGTAAAAACTGAAGCTTTCTTT.

The chain carries TRBV28 and TRBJ2-4; 7 nucleotides line up with TRBD1. With V trimmed by 5 bases and J by 8 bases, 9 bases remained unmatched. CDR3 length: 14 residues. The germline CDR1 and CDR2 sequences are MDHEN and SYDVKM. The DNA for the CDR3 is TGTGCCAGCAGTCCCCCCAGGGGGTGGGACATTCAGTACTTC. This translates into CASSPPRGWDIQYF.

The gene calls are TRBV7-7 and TRBJ2-2; D unclear. Trimming took off 5 bases at V and 5 bases at J, with 15 bases between the two ends. Per the germline V gene, CDR1 is SSHAT and CDR2 is FNYEAQ (reference sequence). This CDR3 is built from 15 residues. CDR3 region: CASSPDNTLTGELFF. The CDR3 DNA sequence: TGTGCCAGCAGCCCAGACAACACTTTGACCGGGGAGCTGTTTTTT.

The chain carries TRBV4-1 and TRBJ1-5; 9 bases match TRBD1. Germline loops: CDR1 MGHRA, CDR2 YSYEKL. This CDR3 has 16 amino acids. The V segment lost 3 bases and the J segment 2 bases; nucleotides outside the gene matches: 5. In DNA form, the CDR3 reads TGCGCCAGCAGCCACGCGGACAGGGGTCGCAATCAGCCCCAGCATTTT. Its translation: CASSHADRGRNQPQHF.

This clone showed up just a few times. This chain uses TRBV29-1 with TRBJ2-2, with a weak D call TRBD1 (6 bases). CDR1 is SQVTM and CDR2 is ANQGSEA in the germline V gene. The CDR3 contains 13 residues. V lost 6 bases and J lost 4, with 12 bases in between. CDR3 in amino acids: CSVMTGATGELFF. As DNA, the CDR3 is TGCAGCGTCATGACAGGAGCCACCGGGGAGCTGTTTTTT.

The gene calls are TRBV2 and TRBJ2-1; 7 bases agree with TRBD2. Losses at the gene ends were 5 bases for V and 3 bases for J; bases not matched to a gene: 7. The CDR3 is 15 amino acids. Germline V gene lookup returns CDR1 SNHLY and CDR2 FYNNEI. CDR3 amino acids: CASSPSAGDYNEQFF. DNA for the CDR3: TGTGCCAGCAGTCCTAGCGCGGGGGACTACAATGAGCAGTTCTTC.

V gene TRBV5-6 combines with J gene TRBJ1-4, with a possible D match to TRBD1 (6 bases). Deletions cut 2 bases from V and 8 bases from J, with 19 bases between. The CDR3 length is 16 residues. Germline CDR1 reads SGHDT; CDR2 reads YYEEEE. CDR3 protein: CASSFGRRGFEEKLFF. The CDR3 DNA sequence: TGTGCCAGCAGCTTCGGCCGCAGGGGATTTGAGGAAAAACTGTTTTTT.

The genes are TRBV5-6 and TRBJ1-5; TRBD1 might be the D (5 bases). The ends were cut back, 0 bases at V and 8 bases at J, with 12 bases in the middle. Germline CDR1 SGHDT, CDR2 YYEEEE. The CDR3 totals 14 residues. DNA for the CDR3: TGTGCCAGCAGCTTGGTCCAGGGCAGTGAGCCCCAGCATTTT. Translating it yields CASSLVQGSEPQHF.

The chain recombines TRBV5-1 with TRBJ2-3, with D tentatively TRBD2 (6 bases). Looked up from germline, CDR1 is SGHRS and CDR2 is YFSETQ. This CDR3 is built from 15 residues. The V gene lost 1 base and the J gene lost 0 bases, with 9 bases spanning the gap. CDR3 DNA: TGCGCCAGCAGCTTGCTAGCGACCAGCACAGATACGCAGTATTTT. As protein: CASSLLATSTDTQYF. Full variable domain (remainder filled in from reference TRBV5-1 and TRBJ2-3): KAGVTQTPRYLIKTRGQQVTLSCSPISGHRSVSWYQQTPGQGLQFLFEYFSETQRNKGNFPGRFSGRQFSNSRSEMNVSTLELGDSALYLCASSLLATSTDTQYFGPGTRLTVL.

This sequence joins TRBV15 and TRBJ1-5, with TRBD1 as a possible D gene (5 bases). CDR1 is LNHNV, CDR2 YYDKDF, per germline (reference sequence). Trimming shortened V by 0 bases and J by 6 bases, and 12 bases separated the two germline ends. The CDR3 covers 15 residues. The CDR3, as DNA: TGTGCCACCAGCAGAGATAAGGGGCTTACTCAGCCCCAGCATTTT. Amino acids: CATSRDKGLTQPQHF.

The J gene is TRBJ1-1, the V gene TRBV19, with unresolved D. V was clipped by 3 bases and J by 4 bases, with 12 bases between them. The CDR3 extends over 14 amino acids. Germline V CDR1 and CDR2: LNHDA, SQIVND (reference sequence). In DNA form, the CDR3 reads TGTGCCAGTAGTATCGCCGGCGGAGGCACTGAAGCTTTCTTT. It specifies CASSIAGGGTEAFF.

V gene TRBV4-2 combines with J gene TRBJ2-4; 9 positions match TRBD1. The CDR3 loop spans 16 amino acids. With 0 bases clipped from V and 11 bases from J, the junction kept 11 bases outside the gene matches. Germline assignment: CDR1 LGHNA and CDR2 YNFKEQ. The CDR3 protein is CASSQDQGTGWRFQYF. For the CDR3, the DNA is TGTGCCAGCAGCCAAGATCAGGGGACAGGGTGGCGGTTTCAGTACTTC.